One sample yielded the 22 T cell receptor beta chains listed below, sequenced in a study of blood T cell repertoires in COVID-19. Profiled with immunoSEQ multiplex PCR; TCRdb holds only in-frame clones, not every one. The sample consists of about 180,000 clones, 75% to 85% of them appearing once. Sequenced material: peripheral blood. The receptors here all came from a human donor in a cohort sampled during active COVID-19.

The chain joins TRBV14 to TRBJ2-1; D perhaps matches TRBD2 (6 bases). Germline CDR1 SGHDN, CDR2 FVKESK. V lost 1 base and J lost 10, with 11 bases in between. The CDR3 sequence is 13 residues long. The CDR3 coding sequence is TGTGCCAGCAGCCAAGTTTTGGGGAGGGAGCAGTTCTTC. Translation: CASSQVLGREQFF.

The chain has TRBV18 and TRBJ2-7; 9 bases fit TRBD1. Unmatched junction bases numbered 5, after V lost 6 bases and J lost 5 bases. The CDR3 contains 13 residues. The germline V gene has CDR1 KGHSH and CDR2 LQKENI. The CDR3 is CASSRRDRDEQYF. The CDR3, as DNA: TGTGCCAGCTCTCGCCGGGACAGGGACGAGCAGTACTTC.

J is TRBJ1-2 and V is TRBV16; 8 positions agree with TRBD1. The ends lost 0 bases at V and 5 bases at J; junction bases unmatched: 5. Germline CDR1 and CDR2: KGHSY and FQNENV. CDR3 length: 15 residues. The CDR3: CASSQSAGQVYGYTF. The CDR3 coding sequence is TGTGCCAGCAGCCAATCGGCGGGACAGGTATATGGCTACACCTTC. Supplemented by reference TRBV16 and TRBJ1-2, the full variable domain reads GEEVAQTPKHLVRGEGQKAKLYCAPIKGHSYVFWYQQVLKNEFKFLISFQNENVFDETGMPKERFSAKCLPNSPCSLEIQATKLEDSAVYFCASSQSAGQVYGYTFGSGTRLTVV.

The chain is built from TRBV27 and TRBJ1-1; 7 bases are a match to TRBD1. Germline V gene sequence: CDR1 MNHEY, CDR2 SMNVEV (reference sequence). The CDR3 sequence is 16 residues long. With 5 bases clipped from V and 1 base from J, the junction kept 10 bases outside the gene matches. CDR3 coding DNA: TGTGCCAGCAGTCCCTCCGGGACAGTCGGGAACACTGAAGCTTTCTTT. Protein: CASSPSGTVGNTEAFF.

The chain joins TRBV4-3 to TRBJ1-6, with D maybe TRBD1 (6 bases). This CDR3 comprises 16 residues. CDR1 is LGHNA, CDR2 YSLEER, per germline. Trimming removed 0 bases at V and 8 bases at J, with 14 bases between. DNA of the CDR3: TGCGCCAGCAGCCAAGATTCGACAGGTTCCTATTCACCCCTCCACTTT. This sequence encodes CASSQDSTGSYSPLHF.

The chain recombines TRBV13 with TRBJ1-5; D is perhaps TRBD1 (6 bases). The germline V and J ends were trimmed by 3 bases and 11 bases, with 17 bases remaining between them. The CDR3 extends over 14 amino acids. Germline CDR1 is PRHDT and CDR2 is FYEKMQ (reference sequence). The CDR3 reads CASSLGVGSGAQHF. For the CDR3, the DNA is TGTGCCAGCAGCTTGGGGGTAGGATCAGGGGCCCAGCATTTT.

The genes are TRBV28 and TRBJ2-7; 8 nucleotides match TRBD1. This CDR3 comprises 15 residues. Looked up from germline, CDR1 is MDHEN and CDR2 is SYDVKM. V gave up 4 bases and J gave up 2 bases; unmatched junction bases: 7. CDR3 coding DNA: TGTGCCAGCAGTTCCGCGGACAGGGCAACCTACGAGCAGTACTTC. Amino acids: CASSSADRATYEQYF.

This clone is a singleton in its sample. The genes are TRBV28 and TRBJ2-6; 8 bases are shared with TRBD2. J gave up 0 bases and V 2 bases, and 12 bases lay outside the gene matches. Germline CDR1 reads MDHEN; CDR2 reads SYDVKM. The CDR3 extends over 20 amino acids. This chain's CDR3 is CASSLGPQLAVSSGANVLTF. In DNA form, the CDR3 reads TGTGCCAGCAGTTTAGGCCCACAACTAGCGGTGAGCTCTGGGGCCAACGTCCTGACTTTC.

The J gene is TRBJ1-2, the V gene TRBV5-8; D perhaps matches TRBD1 (5 bases). V was cut by 4 bases and J by 5 bases, with 12 bases left in between. The CDR3 consists of 13 residues. Germline V gene sequence: CDR1 SGHTS, CDR2 YDEGEE. In nucleotides, the CDR3 is TGTGCCAGCAGCGTGGGGCAGGGATATGGCTACACCTTC. Translated: CASSVGQGYGYTF.

The CDR3 nucleotides read TGTGCCAGCAGCATCACCGGGACAGCCTCCTACGAGCAGTACTTC. This encodes CASSITGTASYEQYF. The rearrangement joins TRBV7-2 to TRBJ2-7, with 7 nucleotides matching TRBD1. The V gene's germline CDR1 is SGHTA and CDR2 FQGNSA. J was trimmed by 0 bases and V by 5 bases; bases with no gene match: 7. This CDR3 is built from 15 residues.

This clone was picked up a small number of times. This chain links TRBV7-9 with TRBJ2-2; D remains unclear. This CDR3 region has 15 residues. The ends were cut back, 2 bases at V and 6 bases at J, with 13 bases in the middle. Germline CDR1 SEHNR, CDR2 FQNEAQ (reference sequence). This chain's CDR3 is CASSLLAVGSGELFF. The CDR3 nucleotides are TGTGCCAGCAGCTTATTAGCCGTTGGCTCCGGGGAGCTGTTTTTT.

The chain has TRBV9 and TRBJ2-7, with a weak D call TRBD2 (5 bases). Germline V gives CDR1 SGDLS, CDR2 YYNGEE. The length of the CDR3 is 12 residues. Trimming left V 5 bases short and J 6 bases short, with 12 bases between. The CDR3 reads CASSGSGFEQYF. In DNA, the CDR3 is TGTGCCAGCAGTGGGAGTGGGTTCGAGCAGTACTTC.

The chain is built from TRBV23-1 and TRBJ2-7; the D gene is possibly TRBD2 (5 bases). TRBV23-1 is marked as an open reading frame, function uncertain. The CDR3 length is 15 residues. Trimming removed 4 bases from V and 3 bases from J, with 16 bases in between. The CDR3 bases are TGCGCCAGCAGTCGACTGGGGAGTGACGACTACGAGCAGTACTTC. This translates into CASSRLGSDDYEQYF.

In its sample, this clone was seen a few times. The chain links TRBV7-3 to TRBJ2-7, with 12 bases aligning to TRBD1. The CDR3 is made up of 16 amino acids. The germline V gene encodes CDR1 SGHTA and CDR2 FQGTGA. Trimming at V came to 1 base and at J to 3 bases, leaving 4 bases not matched to a gene. The CDR3 sequence: CASSLRGTGGDYEQYF. DNA for the CDR3: TGTGCCAGCAGCTTAAGGGGGACAGGGGGCGACTACGAGCAGTACTTC.

This sequence joins TRBV3-1 (or the pseudogene TRBV3-2) and TRBJ2-7; D gene unclear. The V and J ends lost 7 bases and 0 bases respectively, with 16 bases between them. The CDR3 runs to 15 residues. Germline V gene lookup returns CDR1 LGHDT and CDR2 YNNKEL (reference sequence). CDR3 sequence reads: CASTRAQANSYEQYF. CDR3 nucleotide sequence: TGTGCCAGCACCAGAGCCCAGGCGAACTCCTACGAGCAGTACTTC.

The chain has TRBV18 and TRBJ2-6, with 8 positions matching TRBD1. This CDR3 is built from 20 residues. Losses at the gene ends were 3 bases for V and 2 bases for J; bases not matched to a gene: 15. Germline CDR1 KGHSH, CDR2 LQKENI. CDR3: CASSPLDTRTGSAGANVLTF. The CDR3 nucleotides read TGTGCCAGCTCACCCCTCGACACGAGGACAGGGTCGGCTGGGGCCAACGTCCTGACTTTC.

The chain links TRBV7-9 to TRBJ1-3; 9 bases fit TRBD1. Per the germline V gene, CDR1 is SEHNR and CDR2 is FQNEAQ (reference sequence). This CDR3 is built from 17 residues. With 3 bases clipped from V and 0 bases from J, the junction kept 6 bases outside the gene matches. The DNA for the CDR3 is TGTGCCAGCAGCTTGACGGGACAGGGAAGCTCTGGAAACACCATATATTTT. Translated, it gives CASSLTGQGSSGNTIYF.

The rearrangement joins TRBV5-1 to TRBJ2-7; 13 bases align to TRBD2. After removal of 4 bases from V and 6 bases from J, the junction contained 7 bases not matched to a gene. Germline V gene data show CDR1 as SGHRS and CDR2 as YFSETQ. This CDR3 has 15 amino acids. CDR3 protein: CASSASGTSGVEQYF. For the CDR3, the DNA is TGCGCCAGCAGCGCTTCCGGGACTAGCGGGGTCGAGCAGTACTTC.

V usage is TRBV5-5 and J usage is TRBJ1-4; possible D gene TRBD1, 6 bases. The germline CDR1 and CDR2 sequences are SGHKS and YYEKEE (reference sequence). The ends were cut back, 4 bases at V and 0 bases at J, with 13 bases in the middle. This CDR3 region has 16 residues. The CDR3, as DNA: TGTGCCAGCAGCGTCACAGGGTCAACAACTAATGAAAAACTGTTTTTT. Translation: CASSVTGSTTNEKLFF.

The chain combines TRBV6-4 with TRBJ1-6; 8 bases line up with TRBD1. This CDR3 comprises 21 residues. The J segment lost 2 bases and the V segment lost 2 bases, leaving 17 bases of the junction unmatched. The germline V gene encodes CDR1 MRHNA and CDR2 SNTAGT. The CDR3 loop reads CASSDRWGKQGGGTYNSPLHF. Written as DNA, the CDR3 is TGTGCCAGCAGTGACCGCTGGGGCAAACAGGGGGGGGGAACCTATAATTCACCCCTCCACTTT.

This clone was picked up a small number of times. In nucleotides, the CDR3 is TGTGCCAGCAGTTTATTGGCAGGACGGGGTGAAGCTTTCTTT. It translates to CASSLLAGRGEAFF. The V gene is TRBV27, the J gene TRBJ1-1, with D uncertain. This CDR3 spans 14 amino acids. V dropped 1 base and J dropped 7 bases, with 13 bases sitting between them. Per germline, CDR1 MNHEY and CDR2 SMNVEV (reference sequence).

The chain has TRBV6-5 and TRBJ2-7; 9 nucleotides line up with TRBD1. V lost 0 bases to trimming and J lost 3 bases; unmatched junction nucleotides: 6. Germline CDR1 is MNHEY and CDR2 is SVGAGI. The CDR3 has 16 amino acids. CDR3 protein: CASSYSRTGAGYEQYF. The CDR3, as DNA: TGTGCCAGCAGTTACTCGAGGACAGGGGCGGGCTACGAGCAGTACTTC.